The source of this T cell receptor beta chain is a study of vaccination effects on CD4 cells after COVID-19. The study's findings and limits: Marked clonal contraction of infection- and vaccine-induced clones was seen late after vaccination.

The method was immunoSEQ multiplex PCR; TCRdb's version includes in-frame clones alone and lacks a portion of them. The sample holds around 50,000 clones, around 70% seen once. In the case of this clone: Its antigen is unknown.

Germline V gene lookup returns CDR1 SGHRS and CDR2 YFSETQ. Trimming stripped 4 bases from V and 0 bases from J, with 11 bases between. This CDR3 region has 15 residues. Between days 9 and 11 of culture, CD4+ T cells were separated out. Of the BNT162b2 and mRNA-1273 vaccines, participants received two doses of one or the other. Vaccinated recipients, who were negative for nucleocapsid antibodies, had no history of SARS-CoV-2 infection. The authors exchanged half the medium for IL-2 medium on days 3 and 7. The source of this sequence is a human donor who received a COVID-19 vaccine. The chain employs TRBV5-1 and TRBJ1-3, with D unresolved. The specimen was CD4+ T cells from PBMCs cultured without peptide, collected after COVID-19 vaccination. The CDR3 is CASSPDGDSGNTIYF. DNA of the CDR3: TGCGCCAGCAGCCCAGACGGCGACTCTGGAAACACCATATATTTT.